This T cell receptor (beta chain) was recovered during a study of CD8+CD57+ T cells in acquired aplastic anemia. Patients chosen for sequencing had shown CD8+CD57+ cell expansion by flow cytometry. The germline V gene has CDR1 SQVTM and CDR2 ANQGSEA. The V gene end was trimmed by 6 bases and the J gene end by 3 bases; junction bases not matched to a gene: 4. This CDR3 has 12 residues. The use of genomic DNA as template underpinned the TCR beta VDJ and CDR3 profiling. TCRdb called the reads again in MiXCR, with one record for every CDR3 protein. The table lists 150,000 to 200,000 distinct CDR3 sequences, under 55% of them singletons.

The specimen was sorted CD4+, CD8+, or CD8+CD57+ T cells (not recorded which) from PBMCs. This receptor was taken from a human donor with aplastic anemia. This rearrangement joins TRBV29-1 to TRBJ2-7; 8 positions match TRBD2. CDR3 sequence: CSVGTRDYEQYF. In DNA, the CDR3 is TGCAGCGTCGGGACTAGGGACTACGAGCAGTACTTC.